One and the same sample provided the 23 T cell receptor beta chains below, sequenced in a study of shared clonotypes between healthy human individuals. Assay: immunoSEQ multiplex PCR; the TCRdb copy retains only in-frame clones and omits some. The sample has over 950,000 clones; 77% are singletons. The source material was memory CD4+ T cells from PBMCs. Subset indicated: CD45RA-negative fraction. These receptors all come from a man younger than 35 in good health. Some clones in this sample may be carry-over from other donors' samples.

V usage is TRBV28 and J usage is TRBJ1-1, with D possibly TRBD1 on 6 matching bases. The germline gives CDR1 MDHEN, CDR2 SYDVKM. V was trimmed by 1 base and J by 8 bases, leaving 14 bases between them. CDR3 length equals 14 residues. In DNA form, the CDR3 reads TGTGCCAGCAGTTTATTGGGACAAGGGAAGGAAGCTTTCTTT. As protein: CASSLLGQGKEAFF.

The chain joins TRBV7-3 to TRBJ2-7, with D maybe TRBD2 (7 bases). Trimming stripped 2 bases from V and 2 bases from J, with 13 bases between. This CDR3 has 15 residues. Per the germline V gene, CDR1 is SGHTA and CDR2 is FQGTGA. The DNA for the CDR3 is TGTGCCAGCAGCTTACGCGGGGGCCCCACCTACGAGCAGTACTTC. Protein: CASSLRGGPTYEQYF.

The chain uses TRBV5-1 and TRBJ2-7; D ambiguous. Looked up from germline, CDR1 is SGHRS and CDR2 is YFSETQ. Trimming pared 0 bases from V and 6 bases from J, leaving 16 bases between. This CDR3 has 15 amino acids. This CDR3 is CASSLDSSAVTEQYF. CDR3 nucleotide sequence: TGCGCCAGCAGCTTGGATTCTTCGGCAGTTACCGAGCAGTACTTC. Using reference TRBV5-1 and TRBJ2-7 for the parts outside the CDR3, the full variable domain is KAGVTQTPRYLIKTRGQQVTLSCSPISGHRSVSWYQQTPGQGLQFLFEYFSETQRNKGNFPGRFSGRQFSNSRSEMNVSTLELGDSALYLCASSLDSSAVTEQYFGPGTRLTVT.

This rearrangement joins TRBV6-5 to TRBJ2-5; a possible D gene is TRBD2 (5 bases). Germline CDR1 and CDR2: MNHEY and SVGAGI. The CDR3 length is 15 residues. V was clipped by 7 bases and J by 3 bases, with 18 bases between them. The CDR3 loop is CASTTRVEGKETQYF. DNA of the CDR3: TGTGCCAGCACTACTAGGGTAGAGGGTAAAGAGACCCAGTACTTC.

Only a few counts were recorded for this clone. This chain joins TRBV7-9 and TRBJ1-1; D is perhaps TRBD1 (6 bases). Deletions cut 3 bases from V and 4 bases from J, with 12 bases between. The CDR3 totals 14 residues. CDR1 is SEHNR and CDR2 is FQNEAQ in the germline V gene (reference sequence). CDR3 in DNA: TGTGCCAGCAGCTTTCCGGGGGGGCGCACTGAAGCTTTCTTT. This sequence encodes CASSFPGGRTEAFF.

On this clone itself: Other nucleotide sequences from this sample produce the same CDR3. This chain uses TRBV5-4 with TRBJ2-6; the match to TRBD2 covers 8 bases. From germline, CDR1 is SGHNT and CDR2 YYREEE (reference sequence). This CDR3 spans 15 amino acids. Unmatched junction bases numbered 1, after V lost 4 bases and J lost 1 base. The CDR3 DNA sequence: TGTGCCAGCAGCCCGGGGGGGTCTGGGGCCAACGTCCTGACTTTC. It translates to CASSPGGSGANVLTF.

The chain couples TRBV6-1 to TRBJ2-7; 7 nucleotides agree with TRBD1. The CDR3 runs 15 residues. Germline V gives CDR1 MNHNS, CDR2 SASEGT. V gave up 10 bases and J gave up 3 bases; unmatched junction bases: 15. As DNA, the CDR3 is TGTGCCACCTCGCCCCTAGGGACAGCCCGCTACGAGCAGTACTTC. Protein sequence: CATSPLGTARYEQYF.

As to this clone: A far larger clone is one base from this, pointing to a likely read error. The CDR3 DNA follows: TGTGCCAGCAGCCCAGGGACAGGAGATACGCAGTATTTT. This gives the protein CASSPGTGDTQYF. The chain combines TRBV7-2 with TRBJ2-3, with 8 positions matching TRBD1. The CDR3 consists of 13 residues. Losses at the gene ends were 5 bases for V and 5 bases for J; bases not matched to a gene: 3. Germline V gives CDR1 SGHTA, CDR2 FQGNSA.

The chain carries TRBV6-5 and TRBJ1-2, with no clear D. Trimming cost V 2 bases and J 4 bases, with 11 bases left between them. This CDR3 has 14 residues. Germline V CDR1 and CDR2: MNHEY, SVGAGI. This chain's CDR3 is CASSYRPRRYGYTF. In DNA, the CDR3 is TGTGCCAGCAGTTACCGCCCCAGGCGCTATGGCTACACCTTC.

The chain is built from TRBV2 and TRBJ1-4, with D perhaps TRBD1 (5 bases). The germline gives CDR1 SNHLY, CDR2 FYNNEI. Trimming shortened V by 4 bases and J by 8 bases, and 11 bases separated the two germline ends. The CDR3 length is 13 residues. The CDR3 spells CASSGGVGEKLFF. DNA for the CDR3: TGTGCCAGCAGTGGGGGGGTGGGCGAAAAACTGTTTTTT.

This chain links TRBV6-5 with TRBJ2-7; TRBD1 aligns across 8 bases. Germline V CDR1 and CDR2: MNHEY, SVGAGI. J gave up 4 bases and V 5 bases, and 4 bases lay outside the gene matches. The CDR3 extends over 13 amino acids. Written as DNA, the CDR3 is TGTGCCAGCAGTAACAGGGGGACATACGAGCAGTACTTC. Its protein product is CASSNRGTYEQYF.

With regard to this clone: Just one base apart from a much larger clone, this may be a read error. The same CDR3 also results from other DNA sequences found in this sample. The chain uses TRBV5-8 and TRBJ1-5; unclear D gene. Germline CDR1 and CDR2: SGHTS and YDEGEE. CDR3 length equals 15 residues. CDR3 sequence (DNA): TGTGCCAGCAGCTTGGGGACCTGGAGCAATCAACCCCAGCATTTT. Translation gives CASSLGTWSNQPQHF.

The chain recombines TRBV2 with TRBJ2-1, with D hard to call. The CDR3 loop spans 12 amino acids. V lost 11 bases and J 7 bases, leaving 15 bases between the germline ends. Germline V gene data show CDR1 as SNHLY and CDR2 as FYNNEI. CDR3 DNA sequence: TGTGCCGGGCGACAAGACCAAAATGAGCAGTTCTTC. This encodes CAGRQDQNEQFF.

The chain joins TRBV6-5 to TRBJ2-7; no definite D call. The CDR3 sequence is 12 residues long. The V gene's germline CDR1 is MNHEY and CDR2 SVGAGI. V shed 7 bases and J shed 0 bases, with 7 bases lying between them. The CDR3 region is CASTGSSYEQYF. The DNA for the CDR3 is TGTGCCAGCACTGGCAGCTCCTACGAGCAGTACTTC.

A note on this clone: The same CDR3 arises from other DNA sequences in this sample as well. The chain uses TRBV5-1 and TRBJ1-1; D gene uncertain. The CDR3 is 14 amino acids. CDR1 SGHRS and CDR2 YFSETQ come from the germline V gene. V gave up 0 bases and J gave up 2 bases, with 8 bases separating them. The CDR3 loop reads CASSLEGANTEAFF. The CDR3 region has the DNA TGCGCCAGCAGCTTGGAAGGCGCTAACACTGAAGCTTTCTTT.

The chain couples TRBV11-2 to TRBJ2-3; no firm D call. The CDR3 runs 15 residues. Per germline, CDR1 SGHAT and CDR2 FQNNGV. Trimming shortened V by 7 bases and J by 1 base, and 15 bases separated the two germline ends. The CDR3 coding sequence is TGTGCCAGCACCACTCCGGGCGAGCGCACAGATACGCAGTATTTT. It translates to CASTTPGERTDTQYF.

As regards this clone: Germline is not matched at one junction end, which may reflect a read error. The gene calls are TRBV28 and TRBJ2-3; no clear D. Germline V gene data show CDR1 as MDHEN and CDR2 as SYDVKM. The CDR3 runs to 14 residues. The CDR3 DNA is TGTGCCAGCAGTACCCGTATAGACAACAGATACGCAGTATTT. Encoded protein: CASSTRIDNRYAVF.

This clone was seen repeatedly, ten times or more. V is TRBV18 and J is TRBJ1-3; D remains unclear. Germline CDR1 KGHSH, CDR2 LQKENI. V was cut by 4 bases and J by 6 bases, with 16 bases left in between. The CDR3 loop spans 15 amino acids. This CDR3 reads CASSRGGKEKNTIYF. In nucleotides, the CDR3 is TGTGCCAGCTCACGAGGAGGGAAGGAGAAAAACACCATATATTTT.

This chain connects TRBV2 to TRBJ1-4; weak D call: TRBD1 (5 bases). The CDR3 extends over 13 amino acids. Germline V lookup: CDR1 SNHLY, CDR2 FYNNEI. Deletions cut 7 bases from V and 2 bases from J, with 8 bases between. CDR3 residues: CASKGRTNEKLFF. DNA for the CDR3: TGTGCCAGCAAGGGACGGACTAATGAAAAACTGTTTTTT.

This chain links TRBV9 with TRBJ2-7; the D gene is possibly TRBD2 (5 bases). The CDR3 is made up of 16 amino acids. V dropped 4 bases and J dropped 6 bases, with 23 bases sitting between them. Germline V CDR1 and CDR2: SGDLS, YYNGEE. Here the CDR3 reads CASSPQDGIYAVEQYF. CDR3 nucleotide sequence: TGTGCCAGCAGCCCTCAGGACGGGATATACGCCGTCGAGCAGTACTTC.

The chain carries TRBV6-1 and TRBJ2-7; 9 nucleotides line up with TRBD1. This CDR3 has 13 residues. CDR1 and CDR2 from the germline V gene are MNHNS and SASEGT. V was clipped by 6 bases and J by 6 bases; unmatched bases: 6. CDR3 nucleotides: TGTGCCAGCAGCTGGGACAGGGCTGGCGAGCAGTACTTC. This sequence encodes CASSWDRAGEQYF.

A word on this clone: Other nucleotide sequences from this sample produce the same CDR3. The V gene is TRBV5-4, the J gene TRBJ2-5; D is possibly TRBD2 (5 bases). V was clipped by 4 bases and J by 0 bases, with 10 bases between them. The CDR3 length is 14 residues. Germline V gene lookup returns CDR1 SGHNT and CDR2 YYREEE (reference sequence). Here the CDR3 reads CASSPPGYQETQYF. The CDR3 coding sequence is TGTGCCAGCAGCCCCCCGGGGTACCAAGAGACCCAGTACTTC.

The CDR3 loop is CASRNRAWAYGYTF. The DNA of the CDR3 is TGTGCCAGCAGAAACCGGGCCTGGGCCTATGGCTACACCTTC. The chain joins TRBV27 to TRBJ1-2; no definite D call. Between the trimmed V and J ends, which lost 6 bases and 4 bases, there was a span of 15 bases. The CDR3 loop spans 14 amino acids. Germline CDR1 is MNHEY and CDR2 is SMNVEV (reference sequence).